This T cell receptor beta chain was identified in a study of patients and donors after allogeneic stem cell transplantation (dated by TCRdb to about 2020). Comments on this clonotype: The antigen it recognizes is unknown. No much larger clonotype is one base removed from it; base qualities were not supplied.

Library construction relied on RT-PCR. The sample was run on a NextSeq 550. Starting from the raw public reads, TCRdb applied fastp trimming at Q25, assembled clones with MiXCR and retained in-frame beta chains. Duplicate CDR3 protein sequences are folded into a single record with the most common DNA and genes. The sample data list a few hundred thousand distinct CDR3 sequences, and 38% of these were observed just once. The ten largest clones take up approximately 10% of the sample. The CDR3 spans 12 residues, from the cysteine through the phenylalanine. The kept DNA is CDR3 alone, 36 bases in frame from the first base. V loses 6 bases of germline sequence and J loses 2 bases, and the interval between the two ends is 5 bases. CDR1 is given as SQVTM and CDR2 as ANQGSEA, both from the germline V gene.

The sequence was obtained from a human donor who was either an allogeneic HSCT recipient or a stem cell or donor lymphocyte infusion donor (not recorded which). It is not recorded whose cells these are; they may come from a transplant donor. The chain joins TRBV29-1 to TRBJ2-6; there is no confident call for the D gene. The sample consisted of blood, either unsorted or a sorted T cell fraction (not recorded which). The CDR3 sequence is CSVLAGANVLTF. In nucleotides, the sequence is TGCAGCGTATTGGCTGGGGCCAACGTCCTGACTTTC.